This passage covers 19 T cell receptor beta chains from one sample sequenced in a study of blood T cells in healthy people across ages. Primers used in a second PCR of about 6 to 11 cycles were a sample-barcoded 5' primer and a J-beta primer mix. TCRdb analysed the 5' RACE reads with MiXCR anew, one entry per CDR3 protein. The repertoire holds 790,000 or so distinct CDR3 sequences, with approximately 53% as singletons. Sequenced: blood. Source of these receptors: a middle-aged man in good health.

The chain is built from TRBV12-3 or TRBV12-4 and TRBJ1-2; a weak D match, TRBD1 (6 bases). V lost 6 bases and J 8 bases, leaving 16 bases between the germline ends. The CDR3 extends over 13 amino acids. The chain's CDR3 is CASRPQGQWGYTF. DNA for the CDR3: TGTGCCAGCAGGCCACAGGGTCAATGGGGCTACACCTTC.

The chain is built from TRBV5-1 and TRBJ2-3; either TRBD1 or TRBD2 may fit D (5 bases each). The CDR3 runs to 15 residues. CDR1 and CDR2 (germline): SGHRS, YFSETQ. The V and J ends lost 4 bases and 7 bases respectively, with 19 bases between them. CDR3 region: CASSVDTRGPHTQYF. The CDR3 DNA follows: TGCGCCAGCAGCGTAGACACCCGGGGCCCTCATACGCAGTATTTT.

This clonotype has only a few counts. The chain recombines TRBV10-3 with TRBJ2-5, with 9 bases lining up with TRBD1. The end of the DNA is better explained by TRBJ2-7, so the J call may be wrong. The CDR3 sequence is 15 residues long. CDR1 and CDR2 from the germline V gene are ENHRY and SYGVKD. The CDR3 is CAISGGQGGSYEQYF. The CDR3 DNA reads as TGTGCCATCAGTGGGGGACAGGGAGGATCCTACGAGCAGTACTTC.

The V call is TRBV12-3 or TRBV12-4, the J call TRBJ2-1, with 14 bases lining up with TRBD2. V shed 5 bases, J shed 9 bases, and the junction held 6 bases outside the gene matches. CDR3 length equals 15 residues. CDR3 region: CASSATSGGASEQFF. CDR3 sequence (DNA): TGTGCCAGCAGTGCGACTAGCGGGGGGGCATCTGAGCAGTTCTTC.

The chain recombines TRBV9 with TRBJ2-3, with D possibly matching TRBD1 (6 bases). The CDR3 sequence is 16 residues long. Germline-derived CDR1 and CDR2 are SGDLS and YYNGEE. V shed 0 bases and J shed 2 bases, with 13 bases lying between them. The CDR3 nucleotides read TGTGCCAGCAGCGTAGTTATGGGGGCCGACACAGATACGCAGTATTTT. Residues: CASSVVMGADTDTQYF.

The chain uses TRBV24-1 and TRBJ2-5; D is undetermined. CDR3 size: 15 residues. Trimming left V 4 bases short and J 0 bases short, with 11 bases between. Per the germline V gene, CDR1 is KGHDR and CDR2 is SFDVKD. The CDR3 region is CATSDQALDQETQYF. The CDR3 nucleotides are TGTGCCACCAGTGACCAAGCATTGGACCAAGAGACCCAGTACTTC.

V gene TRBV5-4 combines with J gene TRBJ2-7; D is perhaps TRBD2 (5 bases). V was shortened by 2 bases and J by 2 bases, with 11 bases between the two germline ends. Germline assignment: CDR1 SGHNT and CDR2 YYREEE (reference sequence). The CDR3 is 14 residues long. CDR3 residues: CASSFSGKTYEQYF. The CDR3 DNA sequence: TGTGCCAGCAGCTTTTCCGGGAAGACCTACGAGCAGTACTTC.

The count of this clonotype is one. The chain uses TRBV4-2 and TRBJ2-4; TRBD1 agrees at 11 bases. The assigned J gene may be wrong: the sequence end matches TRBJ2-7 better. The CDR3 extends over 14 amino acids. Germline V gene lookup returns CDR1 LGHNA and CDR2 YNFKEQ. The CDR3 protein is CASSHGTGGSEQYF. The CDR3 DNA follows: TGTGCCAGCAGCCACGGGACAGGGGGTAGCGAGCAGTACTTC.

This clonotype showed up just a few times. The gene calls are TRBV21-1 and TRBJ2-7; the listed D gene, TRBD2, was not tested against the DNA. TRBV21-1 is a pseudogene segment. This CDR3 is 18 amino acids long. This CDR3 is CASSKHQPGLAGAYEQYF. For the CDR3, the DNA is TGTGCCAGCAGCAAACACCAACCGGGACTAGCTGGCGCCTACGAGCAGTACTTC.

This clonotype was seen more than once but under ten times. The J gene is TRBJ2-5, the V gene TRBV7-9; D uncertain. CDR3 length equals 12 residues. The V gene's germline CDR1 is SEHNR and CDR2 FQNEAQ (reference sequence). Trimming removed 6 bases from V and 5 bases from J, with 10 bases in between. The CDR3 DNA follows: TGTGCCAGCAGACCTGATCGGGAGACCCAGTACTTC. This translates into CASRPDRETQYF.

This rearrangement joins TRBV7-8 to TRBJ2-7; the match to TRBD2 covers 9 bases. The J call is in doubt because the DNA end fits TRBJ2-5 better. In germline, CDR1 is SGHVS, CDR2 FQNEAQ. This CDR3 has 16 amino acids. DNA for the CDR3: TGTGCCAGCATCGAGAGGGCGGGGGGGCCCCCAGAGACCCAGTACTTC. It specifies CASIERAGGPPETQYF.

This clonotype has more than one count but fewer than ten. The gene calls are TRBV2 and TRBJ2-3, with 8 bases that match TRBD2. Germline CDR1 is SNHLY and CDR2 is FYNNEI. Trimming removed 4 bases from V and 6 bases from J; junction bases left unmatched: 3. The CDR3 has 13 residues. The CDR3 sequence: CASSVRGVDTQYF. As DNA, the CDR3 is TGTGCCAGCAGTGTGCGGGGGGTGGATACGCAGTATTTT.

In DNA, the CDR3 is TGTGCCAGCAGCTTAGGTGGACAGGGGGCTTGGTACGAGCAGTACTTC. Translating it yields CASSLGGQGAWYEQYF. V gene TRBV7-6 combines with J gene TRBJ2-7; 11 nucleotides agree with TRBD1. This CDR3 has 16 amino acids. Germline CDR1 is SGHVS and CDR2 is FNYEAQ. With V trimmed by 1 base and J by 4 bases, 6 bases remained unmatched.

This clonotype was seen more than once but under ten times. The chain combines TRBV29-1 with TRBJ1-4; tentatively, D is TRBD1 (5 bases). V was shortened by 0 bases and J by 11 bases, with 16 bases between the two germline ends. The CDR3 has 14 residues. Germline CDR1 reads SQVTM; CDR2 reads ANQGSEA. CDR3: CSVEERSGAEKLFF. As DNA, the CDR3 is TGCAGCGTTGAAGAAAGGAGCGGGGCCGAGAAACTGTTTTTT.

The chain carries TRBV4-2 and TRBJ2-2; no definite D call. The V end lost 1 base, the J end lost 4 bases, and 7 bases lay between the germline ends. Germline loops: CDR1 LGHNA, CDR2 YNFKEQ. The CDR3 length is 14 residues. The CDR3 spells CASSQVTGTGELFF. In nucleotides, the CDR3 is TGTGCCAGCAGCCAAGTGACGGGCACCGGGGAGCTGTTTTTT.

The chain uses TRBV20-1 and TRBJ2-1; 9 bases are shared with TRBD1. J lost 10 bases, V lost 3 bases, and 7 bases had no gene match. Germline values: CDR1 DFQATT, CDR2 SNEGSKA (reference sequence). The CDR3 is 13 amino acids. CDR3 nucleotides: TGCAGTGCTAGTTCGGACAGGGGTAACGAGCAGTTCTTC. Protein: CSASSDRGNEQFF.

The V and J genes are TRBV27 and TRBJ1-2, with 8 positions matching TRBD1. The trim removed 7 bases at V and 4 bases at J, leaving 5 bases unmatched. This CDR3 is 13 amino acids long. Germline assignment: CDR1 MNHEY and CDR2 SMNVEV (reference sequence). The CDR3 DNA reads TGTGCCAGCAATTCTGACAGGGGCTATGGCTACACCTTC. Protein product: CASNSDRGYGYTF.

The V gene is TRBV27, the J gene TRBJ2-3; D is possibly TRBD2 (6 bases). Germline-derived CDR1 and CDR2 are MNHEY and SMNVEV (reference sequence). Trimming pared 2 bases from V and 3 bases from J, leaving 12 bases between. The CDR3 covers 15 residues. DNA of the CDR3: TGTGCCAGCAGTTTAATCCGGGAGAGAACAGATACGCAGTATTTT. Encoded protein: CASSLIRERTDTQYF.

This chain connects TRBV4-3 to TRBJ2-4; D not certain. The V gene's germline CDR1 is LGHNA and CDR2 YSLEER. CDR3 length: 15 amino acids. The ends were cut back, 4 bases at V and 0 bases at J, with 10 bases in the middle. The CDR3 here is CASSRDILAKNIQYF. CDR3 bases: TGCGCCAGCAGCCGAGACATACTAGCCAAAAACATTCAGTACTTC.